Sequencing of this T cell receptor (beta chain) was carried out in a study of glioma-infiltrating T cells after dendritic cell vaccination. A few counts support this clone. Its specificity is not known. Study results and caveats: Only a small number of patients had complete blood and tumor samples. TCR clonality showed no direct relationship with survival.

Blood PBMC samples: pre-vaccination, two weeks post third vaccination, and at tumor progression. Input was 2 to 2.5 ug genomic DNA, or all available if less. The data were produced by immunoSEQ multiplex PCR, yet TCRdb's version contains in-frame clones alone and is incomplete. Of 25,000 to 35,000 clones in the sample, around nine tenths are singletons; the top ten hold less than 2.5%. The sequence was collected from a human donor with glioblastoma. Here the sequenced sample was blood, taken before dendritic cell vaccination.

In DNA form, the CDR3 reads TGTGCCAGCAGCTTCGGACAGGAAGGGGATCTTAGGCAGTACTTC. This codes for CASSFGQEGDLRQYF. This sequence joins TRBV7-9 and TRBJ2-7, with 7 nucleotides matching TRBD1. Unmatched junction bases numbered 14, after V lost 3 bases and J lost 9 bases. Germline V gene sequence: CDR1 SEHNR, CDR2 FQNEAQ (reference sequence). CDR3 length equals 15 residues.